This TCR beta chain is drawn from a study of tumor and adjacent non-tumor tissue in lung cancer. Study-level background: Stage I to III disease affected 9 to 10 men and about 5 women aged about 31 to 85. Findings and limits, study-wide: TCR diversity was significantly greater in tumor than normal lung tissue. In normal lung, the top 100 clones were significantly more dominant than in tumor.

Notes on this clonotype: Its specificity is unknown. Because the CDR3 is missing its conserved closing phenylalanine or tryptophan, this is likely a read error.

Between the trimmed V and J ends, which lost 0 bases and 6 bases, there was a span of 11 bases. The CDR3 sequence is 14 residues long. CDR1 LGHNA and CDR2 YNFKEQ come from the germline V gene. This sample's RNA came from whole unsorted tissue. The normal lung tissue was taken more than 3 cm from the tumor edge. Between August and November 2014, newly diagnosed, chemotherapy-naive lung cancer patients underwent thoracic surgery in China. Three rounds of nested PCR, following a modified ARM-PCR protocol, produced the TCRbeta library. Each CDR3 protein gets one entry after TCRdb re-called the multiplex PCR reads with MiXCR. The sample includes approximately 120,000 distinct CDR3 sequences, over 55% seen only once; the top ten take roughly 19%.

This sequence joins TRBV4-2 and TRBJ2-5; the D gene is possibly TRBD2 (6 bases). This TCR derives from a man aged 60 to 75 with non-small cell lung cancer. Material for sequencing was distant non-tumor lung tissue. The CDR3 nucleotides are TGTGCCAGCAGCCAAGAGGACTATGAGAAGACCCAGTACTCC. Amino acid sequence: CASSQEDYEKTQYS.